The 23 T cell receptor beta chains reported below all come from one sample, sequenced in a study of technical replicates of blood from a few donors. TCRdb's table, derived via immunoSEQ multiplex PCR, lists solely in-frame clones and lacks some. Altogether some 76,000 clones are present, approximately 94% being singletons, with the ten largest covering approximately 0.4%. Sequencing used T cells isolated from PBMCs. The receptors were sampled from a human donor in good health.

The chain is built from TRBV4-1 and TRBJ2-3, with 10 bases aligning to TRBD2. In germline, CDR1 is MGHRA, CDR2 YSYEKL. CDR3 length equals 17 residues. The V and J ends lost 0 bases and 6 bases, in that order; junction bases with no gene match: 9. This chain's CDR3 is CASSQETGLAGVDTQYF. CDR3 coding DNA: TGCGCCAGCAGCCAAGAAACAGGCCTAGCGGGAGTCGATACGCAGTATTTT.

This clone was detected once. This CDR3 is CASSIPGTGELFF. The CDR3 DNA reads as TGTGCCAGTAGTATACCAGGGACCGGGGAGCTGTTTTTT. The chain combines TRBV19 with TRBJ2-2; D is possibly TRBD1 (5 bases). V lost 2 bases, J lost 5 bases, and 6 bases lay in between. CDR3 size: 13 residues. Looked up from germline, CDR1 is LNHDA and CDR2 is SQIVND (reference sequence). Drawing the rest from reference TRBV19 and TRBJ2-2, the complete variable domain is DGGITQSPKYLFRKEGQNVTLSCEQNLNHDAMYWYRQDPGQGLRLIYYSQIVNDFQKGDIAEGYSVSREKKESFPLTVTSAQKNPTAFYLCASSIPGTGELFFGEGSRLTVL.

The rearrangement uses TRBV4-1 and TRBJ1-2; 9 positions match TRBD1. There are 14 residues in the CDR3. J lost 8 bases, V lost 4 bases, and 8 bases had no gene match. CDR1 and CDR2 from the germline V gene are MGHRA and YSYEKL. CDR3 loop: CASSLGQGKSGYTF. CDR3 coding DNA: TGCGCCAGCAGCCTAGGACAGGGGAAATCGGGCTACACCTTC.

The CDR3 is CASSQESGFGETQYF. The CDR3 DNA sequence: TGCGCCAGCAGCCAAGAATCCGGGTTCGGGGAGACCCAGTACTTC. This rearrangement joins TRBV4-1 to TRBJ2-5; D remains unclear. Germline CDR1 and CDR2: MGHRA and YSYEKL. The CDR3 has 15 amino acids. V lost 0 bases to trimming and J lost 5 bases, with 13 bases between them.

This chain uses TRBV9 with TRBJ2-2, with a weak D call TRBD1 (5 bases). Germline V gene sequence: CDR1 SGDLS, CDR2 YYNGEE. Trimming took off 6 bases at V and 1 base at J, with 7 bases between the two ends. The CDR3 loop spans 13 amino acids. In DNA form, the CDR3 reads TGTGCCAGCACCACAGGGAACACCGGGGAGCTGTTTTTT. Its translation: CASTTGNTGELFF.

This clone was seen a single time. CDR3: CASSLDRGRSPDTQYF. The DNA for the CDR3 is TGCGCCAGCAGCTTGGACAGGGGGCGGTCCCCAGATACGCAGTATTTT. J is TRBJ2-3 and V is TRBV5-1; 9 nucleotides match TRBD1. Germline CDR1 reads SGHRS; CDR2 reads YFSETQ. This CDR3 comprises 16 residues. V lost 0 bases and J lost 4; bases outside the gene matches: 6.

The chain joins TRBV7-9 to TRBJ1-1; D possibly corresponds to TRBD1 (5 bases). Trimming removed 2 bases from V and 5 bases from J, with 15 bases in between. The CDR3 is 15 amino acids. CDR1 and CDR2 (germline): SEHNR, FQNEAQ (reference sequence). The CDR3 region is CASSLKRMGGTEAFF. CDR3 nucleotide sequence: TGTGCCAGCAGCTTAAAACGAATGGGGGGAACTGAAGCTTTCTTT.

This chain connects TRBV28 to TRBJ2-7, with D possibly TRBD2 on 5 matching bases. Germline V gene lookup returns CDR1 MDHEN and CDR2 SYDVKM. The CDR3 contains 13 residues. V lost 4 bases, J lost 5 bases, and 12 bases lay in between. The CDR3 DNA sequence: TGTGCCAGCAGTTCCCCTAGCTACCACGAGCAGTACTTC. It translates to CASSSPSYHEQYF.

The CDR3 DNA reads TGTGCCAGCACCATTACCTCAGGGTATAACTATGGCTACACCTTC. This gives the protein CASTITSGYNYGYTF. This chain joins TRBV6-6 and TRBJ1-2, with TRBD1 as a possible D gene (5 bases). Germline V gene lookup returns CDR1 MNHNY and CDR2 SVGAGI (reference sequence). V was shortened by 7 bases and J by 1 base, with 16 bases between the two germline ends. The CDR3 is made up of 15 amino acids.

The chain uses TRBV6-6 and TRBJ1-1; D is unclear. V was pared by 5 bases and J by 1 base, with 8 bases between. Germline values: CDR1 MNHNY, CDR2 SVGAGI (reference sequence). This CDR3 contains 13 residues. As DNA, the CDR3 is TGTGCCAGCAGTCCACTTAGGAACACTGAAGCTTTCTTT. Protein sequence: CASSPLRNTEAFF.

The chain is built from TRBV11-3 and TRBJ1-1; 11 positions agree with TRBD1. This CDR3 region has 20 residues. Germline-derived CDR1 and CDR2 are SGHNT and YENEEA. Trimming at V came to 5 bases and at J to 1 base, leaving 18 bases not matched to a gene. Here the CDR3 reads CASSQSWTGGEVLRNTEAFF. CDR3 in DNA: TGTGCCAGCAGCCAAAGTTGGACAGGGGGCGAAGTCCTGCGGAACACTGAAGCTTTCTTT.

The rearrangement links TRBV30 to TRBJ1-6; possibly TRBD1 for D (6 bases). This CDR3 region has 13 residues. Trimming left V 1 base short and J 9 bases short, with 10 bases between. Germline V gives CDR1 GTSNPN, CDR2 SVGIG (reference sequence). The CDR3 sequence is CAWSDTGSSPLHF. The CDR3, as DNA: TGTGCCTGGAGTGACACAGGGAGTTCACCCCTCCACTTT.

In DNA, the CDR3 is TGTGCCAGCAGCACAGGACAGGGAAGAAACACTGAAGCTTTCTTT. Encoded protein: CASSTGQGRNTEAFF. This chain links TRBV9 with TRBJ1-1; the match to TRBD1 covers 8 bases. Germline loops: CDR1 SGDLS, CDR2 YYNGEE. V lost 4 bases to trimming and J lost 2 bases; unmatched junction nucleotides: 7. This CDR3 comprises 15 residues.

The chain carries TRBV9 and TRBJ2-1, with D possibly matching TRBD2 (6 bases). Between the trimmed V and J ends, which lost 1 base and 8 bases, there was a span of 19 bases. Germline lookup yields CDR1 SGDLS and CDR2 YYNGEE. The CDR3 sequence is 16 residues long. CDR3 sequence: CASSVFVRAGGDEQFF. The CDR3 DNA is TGTGCCAGCAGCGTATTTGTCAGGGCTGGCGGGGATGAGCAGTTCTTC.

The sample holds one count of this clone. The chain uses TRBV9 and TRBJ2-5; 7 nucleotides match TRBD1. Looked up from germline, CDR1 is SGDLS and CDR2 is YYNGEE. This CDR3 comprises 14 residues. Germline trimming cut 3 bases from V and 2 bases from J; bases unmatched to any gene: 4. Here the CDR3 reads CASSAGTDQETQYF. CDR3 nucleotide sequence: TGTGCCAGCAGCGCGGGGACAGATCAAGAGACCCAGTACTTC.

The V gene is TRBV6-1, the J gene TRBJ2-1; no definite D call. The CDR3 runs to 14 residues. The V and J ends lost 6 bases and 0 bases respectively, with 9 bases between them. Looked up from germline, CDR1 is MNHNS and CDR2 is SASEGT. CDR3 DNA sequence: TGTGCCAGCAGGGTAGCTGTCTCCTACAATGAGCAGTTCTTC. Translation: CASRVAVSYNEQFF.

This chain uses TRBV6-5 with TRBJ2-1; tentative D call: TRBD1 (5 bases). This CDR3 contains 15 residues. The V end was cut by 6 bases, the J end by 0 bases, with 12 bases between. Germline V gene sequence: CDR1 MNHEY, CDR2 SVGAGI. The CDR3 DNA reads TGTGCCAGCAGGATAACAGGCAGCTCCTACAATGAGCAGTTCTTC. The encoded protein is CASRITGSSYNEQFF.

This clone was found a few times. This chain joins TRBV18 and TRBJ2-2; the D gene is possibly TRBD1 (5 bases). This CDR3 has 15 amino acids. Trimming took 8 bases from V and 5 from J, leaving 18 bases between them. CDR1 is KGHSH, CDR2 LQKENI, per germline. The CDR3, as DNA: TGTGCCAGCCTTGGGGCAAGGGAAGCGACCGGGGAGCTGTTTTTT. Protein product: CASLGAREATGELFF. The full variable domain, rest sourced from reference TRBV18 and TRBJ2-2, is NAGVMQNPRHLVRRRGQEARLRCSPMKGHSHVYWYRQLPEEGLKFMVYLQKENIIDESGMPKERFSAEFPKEGPSILRIQQVVRGDSAAYFCASLGAREATGELFFGEGSRLTVL.

The chain uses TRBV30 and TRBJ2-5, with 7 positions matching TRBD1. V shed 5 bases and J 5 bases; nucleotides not matched to a gene: 5. Germline assignment: CDR1 GTSNPN and CDR2 SVGIG (reference sequence). The CDR3 extends over 12 amino acids. The CDR3 nucleotides are TGTGCCTGGGGGATAGGGGGCGAGACCCAGTACTTC. Translation: CAWGIGGETQYF.

The chain employs TRBV27 and TRBJ2-2, with D maybe TRBD1 (5 bases). This CDR3 region has 13 residues. Germline CDR1 and CDR2: MNHEY and SMNVEV (reference sequence). V lost 2 bases, J lost 6 bases, and 7 bases lay in between. CDR3: CASSLQGPGELFF. CDR3 DNA sequence: TGTGCCAGCAGTTTACAGGGCCCCGGGGAGCTGTTTTTT.

The chain combines TRBV19 with TRBJ1-2; perhaps TRBD1 as D (5 bases). Germline CDR1 and CDR2: LNHDA and SQIVND (reference sequence). This CDR3 is built from 11 residues. CDR3 bases: TGTGCTTCGACAGACTTCTATGGCTACACCTTC. Its protein is CASTDFYGYTF.

The V call is TRBV28, the J call TRBJ1-4; D is unresolved. Deletions cut 6 bases from V and 7 bases from J, with 18 bases between. CDR3 size: 15 residues. Germline V CDR1 and CDR2: MDHEN, SYDVKM. CDR3 nucleotide sequence: TGTGCCAGCAGAGTACTCTTCGGGAAGGGTGAAAAACTGTTTTTT. Its protein is CASRVLFGKGEKLFF.

This chain joins TRBV18 and TRBJ2-7, with 9 bases aligning to TRBD1. V gave up 4 bases and J gave up 2 bases; unmatched junction bases: 6. From germline, CDR1 is KGHSH and CDR2 LQKENI. This CDR3 has 15 residues. As DNA, the CDR3 is TGTGCCAGCTCACGAAGCCGGGACAGGGCCTACGAGCAGTACTTC. This translates into CASSRSRDRAYEQYF.